A single sample gave rise to the 19 T cell receptor beta chains below, sequenced in a study of T cell repertoires in aging, cancer and after chemotherapy (dated by TCRdb to the late 2010s). TCR beta rearrangements were amplified from genomic DNA isolated from peripheral blood, not from sorted cells or RNA. Sequenced on an Illumina MiSeq. Multiplex touch-down PCR with a mixed TRB-A/B primer pool was used to amplify rearranged TRB sequences covering the V, D and J segments. The public sequencing data were trimmed at Q25 with fastp and processed into clonotypes with MiXCR by TCRdb, which kept only in-frame beta chains. Each entry is one CDR3 protein sequence, shown with its most common DNA and genes. The sample table lists some 8,000 distinct CDR3 sequences, 32% of them with a count of one. The top ten clones comprise around 10% of the sample. The specimen sequenced was blood. The receptor set was obtained from a human donor in good health.

This clonotype was detected only a few times. The rearrangement uses TRBV6-1 and TRBJ1-2; no reliable D call. Trimming removed 7 bases at V and 2 bases at J, with 17 bases between. From germline, CDR1 is MNHNS and CDR2 SASEGT. This CDR3 is built from 15 residues. The CDR3 nucleotides are TGTGCCAGCATCTTCTCGGGGAGATCCAACTATGGCTACACCTTC. Translating it yields CASIFSGRSNYGYTF.

The chain has TRBV19 and TRBJ1-5; tentatively, D is TRBD1 (5 bases). CDR1 LNHDA and CDR2 SQIVND come from the germline V gene (reference sequence). Trimming removed 4 bases from V and 2 bases from J, with 18 bases in between. There are 17 residues in the CDR3. As DNA, the CDR3 is TGTGCCAGTAGTACAAAACTGGGGGATGGAGGCAATCAGCCCCAGCATTTT. Its translation: CASSTKLGDGGNQPQHF.

The rearrangement links TRBV28 to TRBJ2-7; a weak D match, TRBD2 (5 bases). The CDR3 extends over 20 amino acids. V lost 3 bases, J lost 6 bases, and 33 bases lay in between. The V gene's germline CDR1 is MDHEN and CDR2 SYDVKM. CDR3 sequence: CASSLRAPDGGGLRVGEQYF. For the CDR3, the DNA is TGTGCCAGCAGTTTGAGGGCCCCGGATGGAGGTGGATTAAGGGTCGGCGAGCAGTACTTC.

This clonotype appeared a few times. The rearrangement links TRBV27 to TRBJ2-2; 8 bases map to TRBD1. Germline V gene sequence: CDR1 MNHEY, CDR2 SMNVEV (reference sequence). CDR3 length equals 18 residues. J lost 0 bases, V lost 6 bases, and 12 bases had no gene match. DNA for the CDR3: TGTGCCAGCAGACCCGACAGGGGAATCTCCGCGAACACCGGGGAGCTGTTTTTT. Translation: CASRPDRGISANTGELFF.

The chain combines TRBV5-6 with TRBJ2-3; D gene ambiguous. There are 16 residues in the CDR3. Trimming took off 1 base at V and 2 bases at J, with 14 bases between the two ends. Germline lookup yields CDR1 SGHDT and CDR2 YYEEEE. This chain's CDR3 is CASSLWLSWSTDTQYF. CDR3 nucleotides: TGTGCCAGCAGCTTGTGGCTTTCCTGGTCCACAGATACGCAGTATTTT.

The CDR3 DNA reads TGCAGTGCTGAGAGCGACCGATCTAGCACAGATACGCAGTATTTT. The encoded protein is CSAESDRSSTDTQYF. The chain has TRBV20-1 and TRBJ2-3; D remains unclear. The V and J ends lost 5 bases and 0 bases respectively, with 15 bases between them. The CDR3 is 15 amino acids. The germline CDR1 and CDR2 sequences are DFQATT and SNEGSKA (reference sequence).

V and J are TRBV12-3 or TRBV12-4 and TRBJ1-2; TRBD1 is a possible D gene (6 bases). V gave up 1 base and J gave up 5 bases, with 14 bases separating them. The CDR3 runs 15 residues. The DNA of the CDR3 is TGTGCCAGCAGTTTAGATGAAGGGGGGGGTTATGGCTACACCTTC. Amino acid sequence: CASSLDEGGGYGYTF.

In its sample, this clonotype is medium-sized. The genes are TRBV29-1 and TRBJ2-1; 9 positions agree with TRBD1. The germline gives CDR1 SQVTM, CDR2 ANQGSEA. V dropped 2 bases and J dropped 6; count of bases not matched to a gene: 5. CDR3 length: 14 residues. The CDR3 DNA reads as TGCAGCGTTGAACCGAGGACAGGGGTCAATGAGCAGTTCTTC. Its protein product is CSVEPRTGVNEQFF.

This clonotype was seen a handful of times. The chain couples TRBV6-2 or TRBV6-3 to TRBJ2-2; D could derive from TRBD1 or TRBD2 (7 bases each). Germline values: CDR1 MNHEY, CDR2 SVGEGT. The CDR3 spans 15 residues. V was clipped by 6 bases and J by 3 bases, with 14 bases between them. The CDR3 sequence is CASSQGGSDTGELFF. CDR3 coding DNA: TGTGCCAGCAGCCAGGGGGGGTCGGACACCGGGGAGCTGTTTTTT.

The chain joins TRBV11-2 to TRBJ2-7; 10 bases match TRBD2. CDR3 length: 17 amino acids. CDR1 is SGHAT, CDR2 FQNNGV, per germline. The V and J ends lost 1 base and 0 bases, in that order; junction bases with no gene match: 6. CDR3 nucleotide sequence: TGTGCCAGCAGCTTAGTAGGGGCTAGCGGGGGCTCCTACGAGCAGTACTTC. Translated: CASSLVGASGGSYEQYF. Full variable domain (remainder filled in from reference TRBV11-2 and TRBJ2-7): EAGVAQSPRYKIIEKRQSVAFWCNPISGHATLYWYQQILGQGPKLLIQFQNNGVVDDSQLPKDRFSAERLKGVDSTLKIQPAKLEDSAVYLCASSLVGASGGSYEQYFGPGTRLTVT.

This rearrangement joins TRBV15 to TRBJ2-5; 10 bases align to TRBD1. The V and J ends lost 5 bases and 5 bases, in that order; junction bases with no gene match: 8. This CDR3 comprises 15 residues. The germline V gene encodes CDR1 LNHNV and CDR2 YYDKDF (reference sequence). CDR3 amino acids: CATSPGTGDMETQYF. CDR3 DNA sequence: TGTGCCACCAGCCCCGGGACAGGGGATATGGAGACCCAGTACTTC. The whole variable domain, filled in from reference TRBV15 and TRBJ2-5, reads DAMVIQNPRYQVTQFGKPVTLSCSQTLNHNVMYWYQQKSSQAPKLLFHYYDKDFNNEADTPDNFQSRRPNTSFCFLDIRSPGLGDTAMYLCATSPGTGDMETQYFGPGTRLLVL.

The rearrangement joins TRBV6-5 to TRBJ1-1; maybe TRBD1 (6 bases). Trimming left V 2 bases short and J 0 bases short, with 7 bases between. The CDR3 contains 14 residues. Germline CDR1 and CDR2: MNHEY and SVGAGI. As DNA, the CDR3 is TGTGCCAGCAGTTACGACAGGTTGAACACTGAAGCTTTCTTT. Translation: CASSYDRLNTEAFF.

The V gene is TRBV29-1, the J gene TRBJ2-1, with a weak D call TRBD1 (6 bases). CDR1 is SQVTM, CDR2 ANQGSEA, per germline. With 6 bases removed from V and 5 bases from J, the gap between germline ends came to 8 bases. CDR3 length: 11 amino acids. The CDR3 is CSVRQDNEQFF. CDR3 nucleotides: TGCAGCGTGCGACAGGACAATGAGCAGTTCTTC.

The genes are TRBV12-3 or TRBV12-4 and TRBJ1-2, with D possibly being TRBD1 (6 bases). Trimming left V 8 bases short and J 6 bases short, with 16 bases between. The CDR3 runs 13 residues. DNA of the CDR3: TGTGCCAGCGCCTCTGGGGGCGGGAATGGCTACACCTTC. Translated, it gives CASASGGGNGYTF.

This clonotype was detected only a few times. This chain uses TRBV15 with TRBJ1-6; unclear D gene. Germline V gene sequence: CDR1 LNHNV, CDR2 YYDKDF (reference sequence). V lost 3 bases to trimming and J lost 8 bases, with 5 bases between them. This CDR3 is 12 amino acids long. CDR3 region: CATSSRDSPLHF. The CDR3 region has the DNA TGTGCCACCAGCAGCAGAGATTCACCCCTCCACTTT.

The rearrangement links TRBV5-6 to TRBJ1-2, with D unclear. Germline V gives CDR1 SGHDT, CDR2 YYEEEE. The CDR3 runs 15 residues. V was cut by 4 bases and J by 3 bases, with 16 bases left in between. CDR3 sequence: CASSTRRQADYGYTF. The CDR3 coding sequence is TGTGCCAGCAGCACACGGAGGCAGGCCGACTATGGCTACACCTTC.

This clonotype was picked up one time. V is TRBV12-3 or TRBV12-4 and J is TRBJ1-5, with D perhaps TRBD1 (5 bases). Trimming took 5 bases from V and 9 from J, leaving 11 bases between them. The CDR3 loop spans 12 amino acids. The CDR3 loop reads CASSKSDRPQHF. CDR3 bases: TGTGCCAGCAGTAAAAGCGACAGGCCCCAGCATTTT.

This clonotype has a handful of counts. V gene TRBV6-5 combines with J gene TRBJ1-5; TRBD1 is a possible D gene (5 bases). V lost 7 bases and J lost 2, with 21 bases in between. The CDR3 runs to 17 residues. Germline V CDR1 and CDR2: MNHEY, SVGAGI. CDR3 amino acids: CASTWDGRGVGNQPQHF. The DNA for the CDR3 is TGTGCCAGCACCTGGGACGGTCGAGGGGTCGGCAATCAGCCCCAGCATTTT.

A few counts support this clonotype. The chain employs TRBV5-6 and TRBJ2-1, with 7 nucleotides matching TRBD1. The CDR3 has 14 residues. V lost 3 bases, J lost 4 bases, and 4 bases stayed unmatched. Germline lookup yields CDR1 SGHDT and CDR2 YYEEEE. The CDR3 region is CASSSGTEYNEQFF. In DNA form, the CDR3 reads TGTGCCAGCAGCTCCGGGACAGAGTACAATGAGCAGTTCTTC.